This TCR beta chain was captured in a study of blood T cell repertoires in COVID-19. As for the study in general: T cells, B-cell-depleted T cells, or PBMCs supplied cDNA or gDNA.

Trimming stripped 3 bases from V and 0 bases from J, with 13 bases between. Germline values: CDR1 SGHRS, CDR2 YFSETQ. CDR3 length: 15 amino acids. In the original analysis: The assay estimated nucleated cells by amplifying reference gene primers. The protocol was immunoSEQ multiplex PCR, while the TCRdb copy is restricted to in-frame clones and leaves out a portion. V and J calls and clone size are those listed in that table; D and trimming were worked out from the DNA. The data show around 36,000 clones, about four fifths seen once. This TCR came from a man aged 45-65 years with acute or convalescent COVID-19. The chain is built from TRBV5-1 and TRBJ2-7; D is possibly TRBD2 (6 bases). The specimen was peripheral blood. The CDR3 spells CASSSRDWSSYEQYF. CDR3 DNA: TGCGCCAGCAGCTCCCGGGACTGGAGCTCCTACGAGCAGTACTTC.